One and the same sample provided the 19 T cell receptor beta chains below, sequenced in a study of T cell responses to AZD1222 COVID-19 vaccine (dated by TCRdb to 2020 to 2022). The protocol used for the library was the immunoSEQ multiplex PCR assay. As stored in TCRdb, this immuneACCESS dataset retains in-frame rearrangements with V and J assigned. A fraction of the clones does not appear; measured against another copy, unresolved V genes explain less than half of the discrepancy, and the remainder lacks a known reason. This sample is represented by about 120,000 clones; roughly 90% of them were singletons. The top ten clonotypes cover about 1.4% of the sample. This specimen's time point label, per the study, means: baseline before first vaccination. The starting material was peripheral blood, obtained on day 0 of AZD1222 vaccination. These receptors all come from an adult in good health.

This rearrangement joins TRBV24-1 to TRBJ2-5; D perhaps matches TRBD1 (6 bases). The CDR3 length is 14 residues. V lost 2 bases and J lost 4, with 10 bases in between. From germline, CDR1 is KGHDR and CDR2 SFDVKD. The CDR3 sequence: CATSDSGRGETQYF. The CDR3 nucleotides read TGTGCCACCAGTGATTCAGGCAGGGGAGAGACCCAGTACTTC.

This chain joins TRBV6-1 and TRBJ1-2; no clear D gene. This CDR3 is 16 amino acids long. Trimming cost V 1 base and J 4 bases, with 16 bases left between them. Germline CDR1 reads MNHNS; CDR2 reads SASEGT. The CDR3 sequence is CASSEGAEPKRYGYTF. Here the CDR3 DNA reads TGTGCCAGCAGTGAAGGGGCAGAACCGAAGCGCTATGGCTACACCTTC.

This chain connects TRBV6-2 or TRBV6-3 to TRBJ2-7; TRBD1 or TRBD2 may be the D gene (5 bases each). Trimming took off 5 bases at V and 8 bases at J, with 16 bases between the two ends. Germline V lookup: CDR1 MNHEY, CDR2 SVGEGT. The length of the CDR3 is 13 residues. In DNA, the CDR3 is TGTGCCAGCAGTGGGACGCTTCTGGGGAAGCAGTACTTC. As protein: CASSGTLLGKQYF.

The chain carries TRBV19 and TRBJ1-2; the D gene is possibly TRBD1 (6 bases). CDR1 is LNHDA and CDR2 is SQIVND in the germline V gene (reference sequence). The V gene lost 3 bases and the J gene lost 6 bases, with 8 bases spanning the gap. CDR3 size: 12 residues. The CDR3 spells CASSMYRDGYTF. In DNA form, the CDR3 reads TGTGCCAGTAGTATGTACAGGGATGGCTACACCTTC. Using reference TRBV19 and TRBJ1-2 for the parts outside the CDR3, the full variable domain is DGGITQSPKYLFRKEGQNVTLSCEQNLNHDAMYWYRQDPGQGLRLIYYSQIVNDFQKGDIAEGYSVSREKKESFPLTVTSAQKNPTAFYLCASSMYRDGYTFGSGTRLTVV.

The chain joins TRBV24-1 to TRBJ2-1, with 7 bases aligning to TRBD2. Germline V gene lookup returns CDR1 KGHDR and CDR2 SFDVKD. The CDR3 loop spans 15 amino acids. The V and J ends lost 7 bases and 3 bases, in that order; junction bases with no gene match: 8. CDR3 DNA: TGTGCCACCAGCGTAAGCGGACTAGACTACAATGAGCAGTTCTTC. It is translated as CATSVSGLDYNEQFF.

The chain uses TRBV13 and TRBJ2-7, with 7 positions matching TRBD2. The CDR3 extends over 15 amino acids. J lost 4 bases, V lost 5 bases, and 11 bases had no gene match. Per the germline V gene, CDR1 is PRHDT and CDR2 is FYEKMQ (reference sequence). DNA of the CDR3: TGTGCCAGCAGCCCTGGGGCGGGAGTTGGGTACGAGCAGTACTTC. It specifies CASSPGAGVGYEQYF.

The V and J genes are TRBV30 and TRBJ1-1; weak D call: TRBD1 (6 bases). CDR3 size: 13 residues. CDR1 and CDR2 (germline): GTSNPN, SVGIG (reference sequence). Trimming cost V 1 base and J 1 base, with 7 bases left between them. CDR3 nucleotide sequence: TGTGCCTGGAGTGCGGGACAGAACACTGAAGCTTTCTTT. Amino acids: CAWSAGQNTEAFF.

This chain connects TRBV6-1 to TRBJ2-7; D is unclear. V lost 2 bases and J 7 bases, leaving 6 bases between the germline ends. The CDR3 extends over 11 amino acids. Germline-derived CDR1 and CDR2 are MNHNS and SASEGT. The CDR3 nucleotides read TGTGCCAGCAGTGAACCCAGGGAGCAGTACTTC. This codes for CASSEPREQYF.

The chain carries TRBV6-5 and TRBJ1-4; no clear D gene. The germline V gene has CDR1 MNHEY and CDR2 SVGAGI. The CDR3 totals 14 residues. The ends were cut back, 6 bases at V and 0 bases at J, with 8 bases in the middle. The CDR3: CASRLGSTNEKLFF. For the CDR3, the DNA is TGTGCCAGCAGATTAGGGTCAACTAATGAAAAACTGTTTTTT.

This chain joins TRBV10-3 and TRBJ1-4, with D possibly matching TRBD1 (5 bases). There are 15 residues in the CDR3. The germline CDR1 and CDR2 sequences are ENHRY and SYGVKD. Trimming pared 3 bases from V and 3 bases from J, leaving 11 bases between. CDR3 sequence reads: CAISDSEQANEKLFF. CDR3 in DNA: TGTGCCATCAGTGACTCGGAACAGGCTAATGAAAAACTGTTTTTT.

The V gene is TRBV7-2, the J gene TRBJ2-7, with 14 bases identical to TRBD2. Looked up from germline, CDR1 is SGHTA and CDR2 is FQGNSA. V gave up 5 bases and J gave up 6 bases; unmatched junction bases: 12. The CDR3 loop spans 17 amino acids. The CDR3 reads CASSKSGTSGSFGEQYF. The DNA for the CDR3 is TGTGCCAGCAGCAAGTCCGGGACTAGCGGGAGTTTTGGCGAGCAGTACTTC.

This sequence joins TRBV7-9 and TRBJ1-2; D might be TRBD1 (5 bases). V lost 3 bases and J lost 4, with 12 bases in between. Looked up from germline, CDR1 is SEHNR and CDR2 is FQNEAQ (reference sequence). The CDR3 sequence is 14 residues long. DNA of the CDR3: TGTGCCAGCAGCTTGGGAGGACAAGGCTATGGCTACACCTTC. Its protein product is CASSLGGQGYGYTF. Using reference TRBV7-9 and TRBJ1-2 for the parts outside the CDR3, the full variable domain is DTGVSQNPRHKITKRGQNVTFRCDPISEHNRLYWYRQTLGQGPEFLTYFQNEAQLEKSRLLSDRFSAERPKGSFSTLEIQRTEQGDSAMYLCASSLGGQGYGYTFGSGTRLTVV.

V is TRBV12-3 or TRBV12-4 and J is TRBJ1-3; D is undetermined. V dropped 5 bases and J dropped 5 bases, with 4 bases sitting between them. This CDR3 comprises 11 residues. The DNA for the CDR3 is TGTGCCAGCAGTCTGAGAAACACCATATATTTT. Translated: CASSLRNTIYF.

The rearrangement joins TRBV12-5 to TRBJ2-7; D gene uncertain. From germline, CDR1 is LGHNT and CDR2 FRNRAP. Trimming took off 3 bases at V and 5 bases at J, with 11 bases between the two ends. This CDR3 is built from 13 residues. The CDR3 protein is CASGLSARHEQYF. CDR3 nucleotide sequence: TGTGCTAGTGGTTTAAGTGCACGACACGAGCAGTACTTC.

The count of this clone is one. The chain has TRBV19 and TRBJ1-2, with TRBD1 matching 7 bases. Germline CDR1 reads LNHDA; CDR2 reads SQIVND (reference sequence). V lost 4 bases and J lost 3; bases outside the gene matches: 8. This CDR3 is 15 amino acids long. The CDR3 here is CASSTRTGSHYGYTF. The CDR3 DNA sequence: TGTGCCAGTAGTACCCGGACAGGTTCACACTATGGCTACACCTTC.

The chain uses TRBV6-5 and TRBJ2-7; D is possibly TRBD1 (8 bases). The CDR3 is made up of 15 amino acids. V was cut by 5 bases and J by 6 bases, with 20 bases left in between. Per the germline V gene, CDR1 is MNHEY and CDR2 is SVGAGI. This CDR3 reads CASSLHRGSGGEQYF. The DNA of the CDR3 is TGTGCCAGCAGTCTGCACAGGGGGTCGGGGGGCGAGCAGTACTTC.

The V and J genes are TRBV4-2 and TRBJ2-1; TRBD2 matches 9 bases. Germline trimming cut 1 base from V and 7 bases from J; bases unmatched to any gene: 8. Germline CDR1 is LGHNA and CDR2 is YNFKEQ. This CDR3 spans 16 amino acids. CDR3 sequence: CASSQVPLAGLNEQFF. In nucleotides, the CDR3 is TGTGCCAGCAGCCAAGTCCCACTAGCGGGTTTAAATGAGCAGTTCTTC.

The DNA for the CDR3 is TGCAGTGCTAGCGGTACCCACGAGCAGTACTTC. Its translation is CSASGTHEQYF. This sequence joins TRBV20-1 and TRBJ2-7; D not certain. CDR3 length: 11 amino acids. Germline V CDR1 and CDR2: DFQATT, SNEGSKA (reference sequence). The germline V and J ends were trimmed by 3 bases and 5 bases, with 8 bases remaining between them.

This chain connects TRBV28 to TRBJ1-6; a possible D gene is TRBD1 (5 bases). V was shortened by 2 bases and J by 7 bases, with 12 bases between the two germline ends. The CDR3 is made up of 15 amino acids. The germline CDR1 and CDR2 sequences are MDHEN and SYDVKM. The CDR3: CASSLPVTVNSPLHF. The DNA of the CDR3 is TGTGCCAGCAGTTTACCGGTGACAGTAAATTCACCCCTCCACTTT.